This T cell receptor (beta chain) was sequenced for a study of tumor-infiltrating lymphocytes in primary liver carcinoma. The authors took blood RNA from unsorted whole blood and also extracted germline DNA. TCR beta cDNA was made from approximately 540 ng total RNA with a constant-region primer. Three nested multiplex PCR rounds, a slightly modified ARM-PCR, produced the libraries for TCR beta. In the first two PCR rounds, TRBV1-TRBV30 forward primers were paired with a C-beta reverse primer, and each round lasted 10 cycles. One entry per CDR3 protein results from TCRdb running MiXCR on the multiplex PCR reads. The data show fewer than 350,000 distinct CDR3 sequences, with 65% seen just once and about 8.4% held by the top ten. Per germline, CDR1 SEHNR and CDR2 FQNEAQ (reference sequence). The CDR3 is made up of 13 amino acids. Of note for this clonotype: The junction departs from the called germline gene at one end, perhaps through a read error.

This chain connects TRBV7-9 to TRBJ1-1; a weak D match, TRBD1 (5 bases). This receptor was identified in a man aged 40-50 years with primary liver carcinoma and hepatitis B virus infection. Sequenced material: peripheral blood. The CDR3 coding sequence is TGTGCCAACAGCTTGGGGGGTAGCACTGAAGCTTTCTTT. It codes for CANSLGGSTEAFF.